This T cell receptor (beta chain) was captured by sequencing in a study of T cell changes during pregnancy in multiple sclerosis. Libraries were prepared by immunoSEQ multiplex PCR; TCRdb keeps only in-frame clonotypes and omits some of them. The data contain about 93,000 clones, around 92% of them seen just once; the ten biggest clones take up more than 2%. V dropped 5 bases and J dropped 1 base, with 18 bases sitting between them. Germline V gene sequence: CDR1 MNHEY, CDR2 SMNVEV (reference sequence). The length of the CDR3 is 16 residues. The source was peripheral blood, collected after pregnancy. The clonotype originates from a female donor with multiple sclerosis, enrolled in a pregnancy study. This chain connects TRBV27 to TRBJ2-7, with a weak D call TRBD1 (6 bases). The CDR3 DNA is TGTGCCAGCAGTACCCGAGGTACAGGGAATTCCTACGAGCAGTACTTC. Translating it yields CASSTRGTGNSYEQYF.